Listed below are T cell receptor beta chains from one sample, sequenced in a study of T-cell reconstitution after alpha-beta-depleted transplantation in children. One entry per CDR3 protein, called by TCRdb with MiXCR from the PCR reads. The sample includes about 640,000 distinct CDR3 sequences, around a sixth of them seen just once. Sample: PBMCs from the stem cell graft donor, taken from the stem cell graft. The receptors come from a human donor who donated a stem cell graft to a child with acute myeloid leukemia. The CDR3 runs from the conserved cysteine through the conserved F or W. The D gene is left open where the match is weak. Size is stated for part of the rows, as once, few or many counts, or as a class when the clone is expanded.

>-|TRBV29-1|TRBJ1-2|many
TGCAGCGTAAGAAAGGCGGAAAACTATGGCTACACCTTC
CSVRKAENYGYTF
>TRBD2|TRBV7-8|TRBJ2-2|-
TGTGCCAGCAGTCCCAGACTAGCGGGGGTGAACACCGGGGAGCTGTTTTTT
CASSPRLAGVNTGELFF
>TRBD1|TRBV29-1|TRBJ1-1|-
TGCAGCGTTAGGAGCCAGGGGGGGATTAACACTGAAGCTTTCTTT
CSVRSQGGINTEAFF
>-|TRBV4-3|TRBJ1-2|many
TGCGCCAGCAGCCAAGATCGTGCTAACTATGGCTACACCTTC
CASSQDRANYGYTF
>-|TRBV7-6|TRBJ1-3|few
TGTGCCAGCTGGGGTCTCGACGGAAACACCATATATTTT
CASWGLDGNTIYF
>-|TRBV10-1|TRBJ1-6|few
TGCGCCAGCAGTGAGGGTCTCGATTCACCCCTCCACTTT
CASSEGLDSPLHF
>-|TRBV20-1|TRBJ1-1|many
TGCAGTGCCAGAACAAGAGTAGGGTACACTGAAGCTTTCTTT
CSARTRVGYTEAFF
>TRBD2|TRBV10-3|TRBJ2-1|many
TGTGCCATCAGCGGACTAGTCTTCAACAATGAGCAGTTCTTC
CAISGLVFNNEQFF
>TRBD2|TRBV27|TRBJ2-1|few
TGTGCCAGCCGGGCGGTCCCGGGGGGACGATACAATGAGCAGTTCTTC
CASRAVPGGRYNEQFF
>-|TRBV6-4|TRBJ2-7|-
TGTGCCATCAGTGACTCAAGTACCTACGAGCAGTACTTC
CAISDSSTYEQYF
>TRBD1|TRBV27|TRBJ1-5|few
TGTGCCAGCAGTGTGGACAGGACCAATCAGCCCCAGCATTTT
CASSVDRTNQPQHF
>-|TRBV5-1|TRBJ1-2|few
TGCGCCAGCAGCTCTGGCCAGAGGGATTTATCCCCTAACTATGGCTACACCTTC
CASSSGQRDLSPNYGYTF
>-|TRBV7-2|TRBJ2-3|-
TGTGCCAGCGGGCATCGGGGCCACGGCACAGATACGCAGTATTTT
CASGHRGHGTDTQYF
>-|TRBV25-1|TRBJ1-5|many
TGTGCCAGCAGTGAAACAGGGACCGCGCGAGGCAATCAGCCCCAGCATTTT
CASSETGTARGNQPQHF
>-|TRBV29-1|TRBJ2-5|many
TGCAGCGTTGATTGGGGCCGAACGGGGAGGGAGACCCAGTACTTC
CSVDWGRTGRETQYF
>-|TRBV27|TRBJ2-1|few
TGTGCCAGCAGTTTAGGGGACAAATACAATGAGCAGTTCTTC
CASSLGDKYNEQFF
>-|TRBV5-5|TRBJ2-4|-
TGTGCCAGCAGCTTGAATCCGGGCCCAAACATTCAGTACTTC
CASSLNPGPNIQYF
>-|TRBV11-2|TRBJ2-2|-
TGTGCCAGCAGCCCCCTCGGGAGGGAGCTGTTTTTT
CASSPLGRELFF
>-|TRBV9|TRBJ2-5|-
TGTGCCAGCAGCGTAGTTGATAGCGAAGAGACCCAGTACTTC
CASSVVDSEETQYF
>-|TRBV5-1|TRBJ2-1|-
TGCGCCAGCAGCTTGGCCGTTGGTAGCTCCTACAATGAGCAGTTCTTC
CASSLAVGSSYNEQFF
>-|TRBV9|TRBJ2-6|many
TGTGCCAGCAGCGTAGTAAAGGGGTCTGGGGCCAACGTCCTGACTTTC
CASSVVKGSGANVLTF
>TRBD2|TRBV27|TRBJ2-3|few
TGTGCCAGCCTTAGCGGGGGGAGCACAGATACGCAGTATTTT
CASLSGGSTDTQYF
>-|TRBV20-1|TRBJ1-5|many
TGCAGTGCTAGACCTAAGGATTTGTGGTACAATCAGCCCCAGCATTTT
CSARPKDLWYNQPQHF
>TRBD1|TRBV6-5|TRBJ1-4|-
TGTGCCAGCAACGGACAGGGAGCCAATGAAAAACTGTTTTTT
CASNGQGANEKLFF
>-|TRBV12-3/TRBV12-4|TRBJ1-1|-
TGTGCCAGCAGTCCGCATCGGAAGGGGGGCGCTGAAGCTTTCTTT
CASSPHRKGGAEAFF
>-|TRBV20-1|TRBJ1-4|many
TGCAGTGCTAGGGAGAGGTTGGGGGAAAAACTGTTTTTT
CSARERLGEKLFF
>TRBD1|TRBV7-2|TRBJ1-4|few
TGTGCCAGCAGCATAATTGGGACAGGCGGGCCTAATGAAAAACTGTTTTTT
CASSIIGTGGPNEKLFF
>-|TRBV29-1|TRBJ1-4|many
TGCAGCGCCTCCCGGACGAATGAAAAACTGTTTTTT
CSASRTNEKLFF
>-|TRBV20-1|TRBJ2-1|-
TGCAGTGCTAGGGGGGGGGCAGCCGGGTACAATGAGCAGTTCTTC
CSARGGAAGYNEQFF
>-|TRBV20-1|TRBJ2-7|many
TGCAGTGCCTCCCGCGGGGTCTACGAGCAGTACTTC
CSASRGVYEQYF
>-|TRBV20-1|TRBJ1-4|many
TGCAGTGCTAGACTGGGGGATGGGAAACTGTTTTTT
CSARLGDGKLFF
>-|TRBV6-1|TRBJ2-1|few
TGTGCCAGCAGTAGGACAGAGTACAATGAGCAGTTCTTC
CASSRTEYNEQFF
>TRBD2|TRBV20-1|TRBJ2-1|few
TGCAGTGCTAGAGTGAGCGGGGGGCCCGATGAGCAGTTCTTC
CSARVSGGPDEQFF
>TRBD2|TRBV20-1|TRBJ2-1|few
TGCAGTGTGTTGCGGGGGGGTTCCTACAATGAGCAGTTCTTC
CSVLRGGSYNEQFF
>-|TRBV5-1|TRBJ1-1|few
TGCGCCAGCAGCCCCCGCTCGTCGGCCGTGAACACTGAAGCTTTCTTT
CASSPRSSAVNTEAFF
>-|TRBV11-2|TRBJ1-1|-
TGTGCCAGCAGCAAACTTATTACAGGGAACACTGAAGCTTTCTTT
CASSKLITGNTEAFF
>TRBD2|TRBV7-2|TRBJ2-1|many
TGTGCCAGCAGCTATCCTAGCGGGGGGGCCTACAATGAGCAGTTCTTC
CASSYPSGGAYNEQFF
>TRBD1|TRBV7-8|TRBJ2-7|few
TGTGCCAGCAGCCCGGGGACAGGTCCCTCCTACGAGCAGTACTTC
CASSPGTGPSYEQYF
>-|TRBV7-2|TRBJ2-7|many
TGTGCCAGCAGCTTACACTCTGGGGCCTTGGAAGGCTACGAGCAGTACTTC
CASSLHSGALEGYEQYF
>-|TRBV12-3/TRBV12-4|TRBJ2-7|many
TGTGCCAGCAGTTTACGGGACGGCGCCTACGAGCAGTACTTC
CASSLRDGAYEQYF
>-|TRBV27|TRBJ2-7|few
TGTGCCAGCGGTGCCTGGGTCGGGCGAGAGCAGTACTTC
CASGAWVGREQYF
>-|TRBV20-1|TRBJ2-6|few
TGCAGTGCTAGCCTCCAGTCCCTTTCTGGGGCCAACGTCCTGACTTTC
CSASLQSLSGANVLTF
>-|TRBV20-1|TRBJ1-5|many
TGCAGTGCTAGAGATGTGATCGGGGGCGATCAGCCCCAGCATTTT
CSARDVIGGDQPQHF
>TRBD1|TRBV5-1|TRBJ1-4|few
TGCGCCAGCAGCTGGGGACAGGGACCACCTGGGGAACTGTTTTTT
CASSWGQGPPGELFF
>TRBD1|TRBV27|TRBJ2-7|few
TGTGCCAGCAGATACCGGGACAGGGGTACCTACGAGCAGTACTTC
CASRYRDRGTYEQYF
>-|TRBV10-3|TRBJ2-4|-
TGTGCCATCAGTGAGTCGACCCAGGCCAAAAACATTCAGTACTTC
CAISESTQAKNIQYF
>-|TRBV5-1|TRBJ2-1|few
TGCGCCAGCAGCTTGGTGGTAGGGGGACTAAGCTCCTACAATGAGCAGTTCTTC
CASSLVVGGLSSYNEQFF
>-|TRBV12-3/TRBV12-4|TRBJ1-5|-
TGTGCCAGCGGAACCCTGAATCAGCCCCAGCATTTT
CASGTLNQPQHF
>-|TRBV12-3/TRBV12-4|TRBJ2-7|many
TGTGCCACCTCCGTTACCGGGATCGAGCAGTACTTC
CATSVTGIEQYF
>-|TRBV12-3/TRBV12-4|TRBJ2-7|many
TGTGCCAGCAGTTTAAGGAGGGGTAGGTCCTACGAGCAGTACTTC
CASSLRRGRSYEQYF
>-|TRBV27|TRBJ2-5|-
TGTGCCAGCAGTTTATATAGGAGAGAAGAGACCCAGTACTTC
CASSLYRREETQYF
>-|TRBV20-1|TRBJ2-1|many
TGCAGTGCTAGAGTGGCCCCCCCCACACGGATGGAGCAGTTCTTC
CSARVAPPTRMEQFF
>-|TRBV12-3/TRBV12-4|TRBJ1-1|few
TGTGCCAGCAGTTCTCGACGTCCAGCGAACACTGAAGCTTTCTTT
CASSSRRPANTEAFF